This entry concerns a single T cell receptor (beta chain). Its target is not known. Treatment of the sample: oral pan-JAK inhibitor, 5-10 mg twice daily. The record originates from a study of CD8+ T cells in alopecia areata. After isolation, RNA underwent reverse transcription to generate cDNA as the sequencing template. Only in-frame clones appear in the TCRdb table, and some are missing; sequencing was by immunoSEQ multiplex PCR. Of about 190,000 clones detected, roughly 66% appear once; the ten largest clones hold just over 1%. The germline V gene has CDR1 DFQATT and CDR2 SNEGSKA (reference sequence). The CDR3 is 11 amino acids. Trimming cost V 6 bases and J 5 bases, with 10 bases left between them. Whole-study findings and limits: In lesional scalp, particularly from alopecia totalis/universalis, clonality was higher than in normal scalp.

This chain connects TRBV20-1 to TRBJ2-5; D is unclear. This TCR was recovered from a human donor with alopecia areata. Sequences were derived from CD4+ T cells sorted from blood, sampled at week 24, from a patient treated with tofacitinib. The chain's CDR3 is CSAVIRETQYF. CDR3 nucleotide sequence: TGCAGTGCCGTCATACGGGAGACCCAGTACTTC.